The TCR beta chain described here comes from a study of T cell responses to AZD1222 COVID-19 vaccine (dated by TCRdb to the early 2020s). For the study in its entirety: AZD1222 recipients whose second dose came at about 4 weeks and those whose second dose came at about 12 weeks were combined into one group, since spike-specific TCR depth and breadth did not differ between the two schedules. A total of 233 trial participants underwent TCR sequencing, of whom around 200 received two doses of AZD1222 and 26 received two doses of the MenACWY control vaccine. Trial participants were enrolled by age into subgroups of 18-55, 56-69 and 70-plus years, and roughly 160, 29 and 62 TCR-sequenced participants, respectively, were included in these subgroups.

The meaning of the sample's time point label: baseline before first vaccination. Samples from vaccinated people were obtained from the UK trials COV001 and COV002, which included a single-blind randomized controlled phase 2/3 trial of AZD1222 (ChAdOx1 nCoV-19) in healthy adults. For TCRbeta chain sequencing, PBMC samples were collected from trial participants at day 0 and at day 28 after the second dose. The CDR3 regions of human TCRbeta chains were analyzed by immunosequencing. In the original analysis: Repertoire TCRs were checked for matches against a reference library of SARS-CoV-2-specific TCRs that had been generated using the MIRA antigen-specificity platform. Breadth was defined as the fraction of unique TCRs that were SARS-CoV-2-associated. Depth was defined as the fraction of total T cells that were SARS-CoV-2-associated. Using the MIRA data, each spike-specific TCR was assigned both to the spike region to which the TCR was reactive and to a CD4 or CD8 class. Log10-transformed breadth and depth values were compared by one-way ANOVA with Sidak's multiple comparisons tests. What TCRdb holds here is the immuneACCESS table cut down to in-frame rearrangements. Part of the clones is not present; checked against another copy, under half of the missing clones reflect an unresolved V gene, and the others are unexplained. That table furnishes V, J and clone size, whereas the DNA furnished D and trimming. The sample contains approximately 60,000 clones, around 84% of them found a single time. The top ten clonotypes cover less than 9.5% of the sample.

The paper's findings and limits, for the study overall: The 56-69-year group was small, and its depth increase did not reach significance, likely because of low power. Conclusions about previously exposed vaccinees are limited because only six or seven AZD1222 recipients were SARS-CoV-2 seropositive at baseline. After two AZD1222 doses, spike-specific TCR breadth and depth were significantly higher than at day 0 and than in MenACWY recipients. The whole spike protein was spanned by vaccine-associated CD4 TCRs, and dominant responses were seen in regions 160-218 and 743-854. Most participants were white British and females outnumbered males, and the authors suggested that clonal diversity may have been underestimated. Nearly half of unique spike-specific TCRs reportedly recognized epitopes outside regions mutated in the B.1.351 and B.1.1.7 variants. No day 14 peak-response samples were available, so repertoires were characterized only after the peak T cell response.

The CDR3, from cysteine to phenylalanine, totals 12 residues. Just CDR3 DNA is preserved here, 36 bases in frame from base 1. Per the germline V gene, SGHAT is the CDR1 and FQNNGV is the CDR2. The junction carries 5 bases between V and J, which are trimmed by 5 bases and 0 bases respectively. On this clone: This receptor's antigen is unknown. Base qualities were left out, and no much larger clone turns up one base away.

The material was peripheral blood, obtained on day 0 of AZD1222 vaccination. The chain employs TRBV11-2 and TRBJ2-7; the D gene cannot be resolved reliably. The source is an adult in good health. The nucleotide sequence reads as follows: TGTGCCAGCAGCATTAGCTCCTACGAGCAGTACTTC. Its translation reads: CASSISSYEQYF.